The following is a T cell receptor (beta chain) sequence with its context. Its antigen is not known. TCRdb reprocessed the RT-PCR reads via MiXCR and lists one record per CDR3 protein. The table shows approximately 32,000 distinct CDR3 sequences, with 50% to 75% occurring only once. This entry is derived from a study of yellow fever vaccine responses in identical twins. Trimming took 1 base from V and 9 from J, leaving 13 bases between them. Germline V gene lookup returns CDR1 SGHAT and CDR2 FQNNGV. The CDR3 loop spans 14 amino acids. Findings and caveats of the study: Reports say the vaccine T cell response in twins looked partly convergent and partly personalized.

This clonotype originated in a woman between 18 and 30 years old who received the yellow fever vaccine. The sample consisted of T cells from blood (PBMCs), unsorted or a sorted subset (not recorded which), taken before or after yellow fever vaccination (not recorded which). V and J are TRBV11-2 and TRBJ2-1; D remains ambiguous. CDR3 residues: CASSLVSWGIEQFF. CDR3 in DNA: TGTGCCAGCAGCTTAGTGTCGTGGGGTATTGAGCAGTTCTTC.